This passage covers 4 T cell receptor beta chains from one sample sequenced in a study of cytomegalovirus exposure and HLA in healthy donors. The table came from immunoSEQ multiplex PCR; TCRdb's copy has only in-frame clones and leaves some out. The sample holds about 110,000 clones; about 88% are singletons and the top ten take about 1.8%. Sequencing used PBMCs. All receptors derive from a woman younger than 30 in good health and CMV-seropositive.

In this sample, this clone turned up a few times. In nucleotides, the CDR3 is TGTGCCAGCAGTGAAAACGGGGGGGCCCAAGATACGCAGTATTTT. Translating it yields CASSENGGAQDTQYF. The chain uses TRBV6-4 and TRBJ2-3; 8 bases map to TRBD2. The CDR3 spans 15 residues. CDR1 MRHNA and CDR2 SNTAGT come from the germline V gene. Trimming took 3 bases from V and 5 from J; bases not matched to a gene: 7.

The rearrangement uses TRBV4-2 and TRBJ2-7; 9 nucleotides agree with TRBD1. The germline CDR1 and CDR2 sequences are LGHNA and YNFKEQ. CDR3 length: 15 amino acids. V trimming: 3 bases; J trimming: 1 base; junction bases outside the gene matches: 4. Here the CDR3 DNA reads TGTGCCAGCAGCCATACCGGGACAGGGTCCTACGAGCAGTACTTC. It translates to CASSHTGTGSYEQYF.

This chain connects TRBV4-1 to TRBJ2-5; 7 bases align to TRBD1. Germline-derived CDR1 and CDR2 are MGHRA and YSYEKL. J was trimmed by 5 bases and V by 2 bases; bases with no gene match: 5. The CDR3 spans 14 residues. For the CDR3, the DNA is TGCGCCAGCAGCCAAATACAGGGGTGGGAGACCCAGTACTTC. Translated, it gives CASSQIQGWETQYF.

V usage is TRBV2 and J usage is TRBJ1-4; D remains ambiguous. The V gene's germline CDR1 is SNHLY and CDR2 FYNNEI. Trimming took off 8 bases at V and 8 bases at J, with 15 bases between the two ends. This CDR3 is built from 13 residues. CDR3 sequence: CASLGPGEEKLFF. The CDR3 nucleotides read TGTGCCAGCCTGGGCCCCGGGGAGGAAAAACTGTTTTTT.